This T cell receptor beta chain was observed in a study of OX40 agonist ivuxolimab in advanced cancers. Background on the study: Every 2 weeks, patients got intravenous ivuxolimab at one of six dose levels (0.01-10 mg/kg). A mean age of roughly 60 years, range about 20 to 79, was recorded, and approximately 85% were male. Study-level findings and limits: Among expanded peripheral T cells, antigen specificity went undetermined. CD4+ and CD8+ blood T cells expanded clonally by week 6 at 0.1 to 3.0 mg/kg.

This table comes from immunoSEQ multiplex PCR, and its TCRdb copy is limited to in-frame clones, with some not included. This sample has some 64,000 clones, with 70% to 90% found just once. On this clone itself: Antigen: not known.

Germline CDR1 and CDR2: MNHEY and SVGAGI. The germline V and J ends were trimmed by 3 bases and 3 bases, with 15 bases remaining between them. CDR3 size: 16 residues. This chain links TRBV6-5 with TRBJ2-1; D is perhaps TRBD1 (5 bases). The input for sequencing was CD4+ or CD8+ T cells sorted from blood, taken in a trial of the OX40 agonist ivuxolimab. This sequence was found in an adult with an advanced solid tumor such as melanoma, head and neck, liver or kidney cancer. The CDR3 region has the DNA TGTGCCAGCAGTTATGTCAGGGCAGGGTACTACAATGAGCAGTTCTTC. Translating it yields CASSYVRAGYYNEQFF.